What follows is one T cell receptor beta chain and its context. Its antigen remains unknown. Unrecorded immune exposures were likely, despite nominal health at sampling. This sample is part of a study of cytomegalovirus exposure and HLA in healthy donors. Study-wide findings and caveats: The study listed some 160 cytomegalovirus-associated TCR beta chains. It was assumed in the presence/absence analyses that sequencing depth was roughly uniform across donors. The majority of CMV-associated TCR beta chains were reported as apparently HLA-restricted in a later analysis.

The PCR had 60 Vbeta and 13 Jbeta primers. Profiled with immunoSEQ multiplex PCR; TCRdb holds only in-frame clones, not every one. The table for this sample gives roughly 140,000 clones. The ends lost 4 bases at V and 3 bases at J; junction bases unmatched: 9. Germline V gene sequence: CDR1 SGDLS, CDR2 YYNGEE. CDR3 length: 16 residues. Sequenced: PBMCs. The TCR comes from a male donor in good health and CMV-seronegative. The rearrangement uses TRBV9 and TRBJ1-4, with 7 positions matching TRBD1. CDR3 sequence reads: CASSFQDRNPNEKLFF. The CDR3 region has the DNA TGTGCCAGCAGCTTCCAGGACAGGAATCCTAATGAAAAACTGTTTTTT.